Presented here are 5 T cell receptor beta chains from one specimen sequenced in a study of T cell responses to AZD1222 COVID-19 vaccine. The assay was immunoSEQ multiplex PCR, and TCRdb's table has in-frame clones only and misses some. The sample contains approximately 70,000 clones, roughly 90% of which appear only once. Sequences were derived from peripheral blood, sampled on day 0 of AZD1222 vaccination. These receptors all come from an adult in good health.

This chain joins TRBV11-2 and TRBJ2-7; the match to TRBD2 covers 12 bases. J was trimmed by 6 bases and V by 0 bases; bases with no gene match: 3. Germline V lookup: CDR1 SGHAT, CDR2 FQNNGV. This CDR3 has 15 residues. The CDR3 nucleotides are TGTGCCAGCAGCTTAGAGGCTAGCGGGAGGGCCGAGCAGTACTTC. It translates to CASSLEASGRAEQYF. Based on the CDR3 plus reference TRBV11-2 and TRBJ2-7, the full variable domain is EAGVAQSPRYKIIEKRQSVAFWCNPISGHATLYWYQQILGQGPKLLIQFQNNGVVDDSQLPKDRFSAERLKGVDSTLKIQPAKLEDSAVYLCASSLEASGRAEQYFGPGTRLTVT.

This chain's CDR3 is CAISDVGAASYNEQFF. The CDR3 DNA reads as TGTGCCATCAGTGACGTTGGGGCGGCCTCCTACAATGAGCAGTTCTTC. This chain connects TRBV10-3 to TRBJ2-1; a possible D gene is TRBD1 (5 bases). CDR1 and CDR2 (germline): ENHRY, SYGVKD. Trimming removed 3 bases from V and 0 bases from J, with 12 bases in between. The CDR3 spans 16 residues.

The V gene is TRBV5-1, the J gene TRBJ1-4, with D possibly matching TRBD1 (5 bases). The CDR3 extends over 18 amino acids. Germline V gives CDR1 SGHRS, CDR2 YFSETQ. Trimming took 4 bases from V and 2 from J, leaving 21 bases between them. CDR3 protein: CASSAGTDSLGTNEKLFF. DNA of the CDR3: TGCGCCAGCAGCGCCGGGACGGACTCCTTAGGGACTAATGAAAAACTGTTTTTT.

CDR3 loop: CSASGETVPYEQYF. In DNA form, the CDR3 reads TGCAGTGCTAGTGGGGAGACCGTTCCCTACGAGCAGTACTTC. The chain employs TRBV20-1 and TRBJ2-7, with D possibly being TRBD2 (5 bases). Trimming left V 3 bases short and J 2 bases short, with 14 bases between. The CDR3 spans 14 residues. The germline gives CDR1 DFQATT, CDR2 SNEGSKA (reference sequence).

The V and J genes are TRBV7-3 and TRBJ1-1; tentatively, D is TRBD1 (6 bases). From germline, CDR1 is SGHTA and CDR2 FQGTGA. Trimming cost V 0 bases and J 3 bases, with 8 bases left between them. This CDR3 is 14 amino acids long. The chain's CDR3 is CASSLTGGYTEAFF. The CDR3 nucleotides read TGTGCCAGCAGCTTAACTGGGGGCTACACTGAAGCTTTCTTT.